This entry describes one T cell receptor beta chain. Its binding antigen is unknown. The record has no base qualities; no much larger clone is one base away. The receptor library was made with 5' RACE. Sequencing was performed on an Illumina HiSeq 2000. Template switching introduced a universal primer binding site; the final cDNA contained a unique molecular identifier, enabling accurate counting of TCR cDNA molecules. Specific primers in the conserved constant-segment region were used to synthesize first-strand cDNA for TCR alpha and beta chains. To control for contamination, each cDNA library was double barcoded with a SMART-Mk sample barcode plus Illumina barcodes. Two successive PCR steps introduced TruSeq adapter sequences along with Illumina sample barcodes. The TCR alpha and beta cDNA libraries were sequenced on the Illumina HiSeq platform using custom primers. Per the source publication's procedure: Unique molecular identifiers were extracted from raw reads with MiGEC, and CDR3 positions were determined with MiXCR. For each individual, recombination models were inferred using an EM algorithm with the repgenHMM and IGoR tools. Shared clonotype analysis was performed with the tcR package in R, normalizing sharing by the product of cloneset sizes. To study raw recombination free of thymic and clonal selection effects, out-of-frame nonproductive sequences were analyzed. The raw public data were reprocessed by TCRdb itself: fastp quality trimming at Q25, MiXCR clonotype calling, in-frame beta chains only. Each CDR3 protein appears once, grouped with its most common genes and DNA. These V and J calls originate from TCRdb's pipeline instead of the authors' own analysis. This sample is represented by roughly 750,000 distinct CDR3 sequences; around 20% of them were singletons. The leading ten clones occupy roughly 4% of the sample.

The sample originates from a study of identical twins (dated by TCRdb to the mid-2010s). Some background on the complete study: To test whether fetal clonotypes persist, this study deep-sequenced TCR alpha and beta repertoires from monozygotic twins, from unrelated adults of various ages, and from cord blood. To rule out contamination, replicate twin experiments were performed at different times with different library preparation protocols. The research as a whole found: The excess sharing between twins in beta out-of-frame sequences was weaker because fewer shared sequences reduced the signal-to-noise ratio. Invariant T cells such as MAIT and iNKT could partly confound zero-insertion analyses, although diverse VJ usage argued against such confounding for most clonotypes. Fewer insertions were carried by abundant cord blood beta clonotypes; a weaker similar trend was observed in young adult naive repertoires, while no such trend was observed in memory repertoires. In monozygotic twins, out-of-frame TCR alpha sharing was systematically underestimated by recombination models, although the models agreed with sharing between unrelated individuals. Because the same donors could not be followed over many years, the conclusions depended on cross-sectional statistical analysis. Out-of-frame TCR alpha sequences shared between twins showed an excess of low generation-probability sequences compared with coincidental sharing between unrelated individuals.

V was cut back by 0 bases and J by 3 bases, leaving a gap of 4 bases between them. The CDR3 sequence holds 13 residues, the cysteine and phenylalanine included. The sequence is cut down to CDR3 DNA, 39 bases in frame from base 1. CDR1 SGHRS and CDR2 YFSETQ were looked up in the germline V gene. Every donor in the study was a healthy Caucasian. Three pairs of female monozygotic twins, all aged 18 to 29 years, made up the twin cohort. Peripheral blood mononuclear cells were used as the source from which RNA for TCR libraries was isolated. In addition, the sample was reused for a study of T cells expressing NK-cell markers. The second study, in turn, reports: In sorted CD3+CD56+NKG2C+, CD3+CD56+NKG2C- and CD3+CD56-NKG2C+ T-cell subsets from roughly 8 donors, TCR beta-chain repertoires were profiled. Seven of the eight sequenced donors were HCMV-seropositive and one was HCMV-seronegative. To restrict sorting to alphabetaTCR-expressing T cells, an anti-gammadeltaTCR antibody was added in several experiments. In several donors, the dominant CD3+CD56+NKG2C+ clonotypes were found to rank among the top 10 CD8+ clonotypes and to make up about 1.0-8% of CD8+ T cells. Those dominant clonotypes were again the most abundant among CD3+CD56-NKG2C+ cells in several donors, at roughly 25-65%. Whether the expanded NKG2C-expressing T cell clones were specific for HCMV antigens remained unclear. The eight sequenced donors were randomly selected healthy volunteers, three men and five women. To determine HCMV serostatus, a commercial ELISA kit was used to detect HCMV-specific IgG in serum. For several donors, bulk peripheral blood T-cell repertoires were additionally sequenced from unsorted PBMC. MIGEC was used to demultiplex reads and group the reads by UMI, and MiTCR was used to assemble and quantify clonotypes. To remove erroneous sequences, TCR cDNA sequences were retained only when supported by two or more reads. Downstream repertoire analysis used the tcR package, and clonotypes were matched across fractions by CDR3 nucleotide sequence plus V segment. VDJmatch was used to annotate antigen specificity against VDJdb, with one amino acid substitution in CDR3 allowed.

The sample comprised PBMCs. This sequence originates from a woman between 18 and 29 years old in good health. The rearrangement joined TRBV5-1 to TRBJ2-1; no D gene can be assigned with confidence. In nucleotides, the sequence is TGCGCCAGCAGCTTGGTTGACTACAATGAGCAGTTCTTC. The translation is CASSLVDYNEQFF.